This T cell receptor (beta chain) comes out of a study of identical twins. The study, taken as a whole, reports: Modelling underestimated the level of out-of-frame TCR alpha sharing observed in monozygotic twins.

This clonotype was counted between two and nine times. Its cognate antigen is unknown. TCRdb redid the calling of the 5' RACE reads with MiXCR, one entry per CDR3 protein. The data contain some 730,000 distinct CDR3 sequences, 15% to 20% of them singletons. The CDR3 is made up of 14 amino acids. Looked up from germline, CDR1 is DFQATT and CDR2 is SNEGSKA (reference sequence). The V and J ends lost 5 bases and 9 bases, in that order; junction bases with no gene match: 12. These same records also appear under a second study, on T cells expressing NK-cell markers.

Sequencing input: PBMCs. The clonotype comes from a woman between 18 and 29 years old in good health. The chain joins TRBV20-1 to TRBJ2-1; 8 nucleotides align to TRBD2. The CDR3 coding sequence is TGCAGTGCTGCTCCGGGACTAGGAAAAAGTGAGCAGTTCTTC. Translating it yields CSAAPGLGKSEQFF.